This record concerns one TCR beta chain sequence. Its antigen is still unknown. Qualities for individual bases were not recorded, and no much larger clone is one base off. V is pared back by 3 bases and J by 8 bases, with 16 bases lying between the germline termini. There are 15 amino acids in the CDR3, from cysteine to phenylalanine inclusive. The kept DNA is CDR3 alone, 45 bases in frame from the first base. The germline V gene provides CDR1 MGHDK and CDR2 SYGVNS. These data belong to a study of CD8+ T cells in alopecia areata (dated by TCRdb to the late 2010s). Study-wide context: The treated patients took part in an open-label pilot trial in which moderate-to-severe alopecia areata was treated with oral tofacitinib at 5 to 10 mg twice daily. Tofacitinib was given for 6 to 18 months, followed by 6 months of follow-up off drug to assess delayed response and recurrence. The SALT score, which quantifies the percentage of affected scalp surface area, was used to measure disease severity in treated patients. The study used high-throughput TCRbeta sequencing to examine T cell clonal expansion in alopecia areata, in both the C3H/HeJ mouse model and human patients. In humans, TCRbeta sequencing was performed on scalp tissue and on sorted CD4+ and CD8+ peripheral blood T cells from healthy controls and from patients with patchy or totalis/universalis alopecia areata. Biopsies were taken from tofacitinib-treated patients at baseline and at 4 and 24 weeks of treatment, and a later scalp biopsy was taken in several of the tofacitinib-treated patients. Scalp clonality was compared across normal scalp (n=4), patchy alopecia areata scalp (n=8), and alopecia totalis/universalis scalp (n=8). RNA was extracted with the PAXgene miRNA kit for fixed scalp, the miRNeasy kit for PBMCs, and the RNeasy kit for mouse skin. TCRbeta CDR3 regions were amplified by immunoSEQ multiplex PCR using 35 Vbeta forward and 13 Jbeta reverse primers. Study-level results and caveats: Many expanded lesional clones persisted in scalp and blood during tofacitinib treatment, which may partly explain relapse after stopping treatment. Lesional scalp, especially in alopecia totalis/universalis, showed higher clonality and more expanded CD8+ clones than normal scalp, suggesting antigenic drive. Tofacitinib significantly lowered scalp clonality and the number of expanded CD8+ clones among the top 100 scalp clones. Resident alphabeta T cells in normal human skin are also sequenced, complicating scalp TCR repertoire analysis, unlike mouse skin dominated by gammadelta T cells. Because the treated cohort was small and had just a single nonresponder, larger studies are needed to establish links between baseline CD8+ expansion and response. Compared with mice, TCR sequences shared between patients were less clear, possibly partly because of HLA diversity across the patient population.

Reading the label with the study, this specimen's treatment or condition is: oral pan-JAK inhibitor, 5-10 mg twice daily. From alopecia areata patients, peripheral blood was collected along with lesional scalp punch biopsies. PBMCs were isolated by density centrifugation and stained for CD3, CD4 and CD8, after which CD4+ and CD8+ T cells were sorted on a FACSAria. Library construction relied on the immunoSEQ multiplex PCR assay. RNA was extracted from all samples and reverse transcribed into cDNA, which served as template for TCR sequencing. SuperScript III was used to make first-strand cDNA, primed with a 2:1 mix of oligo-dT and random hexamers. A synthetic immune receptor repertoire was used to measure amplification bias, and any remaining bias was corrected computationally. Processing in the source paper ran as follows. After raw reads were preprocessed to remove errors, the CDR3 was defined following IMGT conventions as running from the conserved cysteine to phenylalanine. Clonality was computed as 1 minus the Shannon entropy, with the entropy normalized by log2 of the number of productive unique TCRs. Whether each scalp clone was CD4 or CD8 was inferred by checking scalp TCRbeta sequences against the CD4 and CD8 repertoires from sorted blood. Sourced from immuneACCESS, this table was stored by TCRdb with only in-frame sequences that have V and J called. A share of the clones is absent; for the studies checked, an unresolved V gene accounts for under half, and the remainder has no known explanation. V, J and clone size reflect that table, while D and trimming were determined from the DNA. The sample table records a few hundred thousand clones; approximately 70% of these occur just once. 0.95% to 1.5% of the sample is taken by the ten largest.

The receptor chain draws on TRBV25-1 and TRBJ1-4; no D segment can be confidently identified. Sequencing was performed on CD4+ T cells sorted from blood, taken at week 44, from a patient treated with tofacitinib. The TCR was taken from a human donor with alopecia areata. The DNA reads as follows: TGTGCCAGCAGTGACGCCGTATCTTCTTTGGAAAAACTGTTTTTT. This codes for CASSDAVSSLEKLFF.